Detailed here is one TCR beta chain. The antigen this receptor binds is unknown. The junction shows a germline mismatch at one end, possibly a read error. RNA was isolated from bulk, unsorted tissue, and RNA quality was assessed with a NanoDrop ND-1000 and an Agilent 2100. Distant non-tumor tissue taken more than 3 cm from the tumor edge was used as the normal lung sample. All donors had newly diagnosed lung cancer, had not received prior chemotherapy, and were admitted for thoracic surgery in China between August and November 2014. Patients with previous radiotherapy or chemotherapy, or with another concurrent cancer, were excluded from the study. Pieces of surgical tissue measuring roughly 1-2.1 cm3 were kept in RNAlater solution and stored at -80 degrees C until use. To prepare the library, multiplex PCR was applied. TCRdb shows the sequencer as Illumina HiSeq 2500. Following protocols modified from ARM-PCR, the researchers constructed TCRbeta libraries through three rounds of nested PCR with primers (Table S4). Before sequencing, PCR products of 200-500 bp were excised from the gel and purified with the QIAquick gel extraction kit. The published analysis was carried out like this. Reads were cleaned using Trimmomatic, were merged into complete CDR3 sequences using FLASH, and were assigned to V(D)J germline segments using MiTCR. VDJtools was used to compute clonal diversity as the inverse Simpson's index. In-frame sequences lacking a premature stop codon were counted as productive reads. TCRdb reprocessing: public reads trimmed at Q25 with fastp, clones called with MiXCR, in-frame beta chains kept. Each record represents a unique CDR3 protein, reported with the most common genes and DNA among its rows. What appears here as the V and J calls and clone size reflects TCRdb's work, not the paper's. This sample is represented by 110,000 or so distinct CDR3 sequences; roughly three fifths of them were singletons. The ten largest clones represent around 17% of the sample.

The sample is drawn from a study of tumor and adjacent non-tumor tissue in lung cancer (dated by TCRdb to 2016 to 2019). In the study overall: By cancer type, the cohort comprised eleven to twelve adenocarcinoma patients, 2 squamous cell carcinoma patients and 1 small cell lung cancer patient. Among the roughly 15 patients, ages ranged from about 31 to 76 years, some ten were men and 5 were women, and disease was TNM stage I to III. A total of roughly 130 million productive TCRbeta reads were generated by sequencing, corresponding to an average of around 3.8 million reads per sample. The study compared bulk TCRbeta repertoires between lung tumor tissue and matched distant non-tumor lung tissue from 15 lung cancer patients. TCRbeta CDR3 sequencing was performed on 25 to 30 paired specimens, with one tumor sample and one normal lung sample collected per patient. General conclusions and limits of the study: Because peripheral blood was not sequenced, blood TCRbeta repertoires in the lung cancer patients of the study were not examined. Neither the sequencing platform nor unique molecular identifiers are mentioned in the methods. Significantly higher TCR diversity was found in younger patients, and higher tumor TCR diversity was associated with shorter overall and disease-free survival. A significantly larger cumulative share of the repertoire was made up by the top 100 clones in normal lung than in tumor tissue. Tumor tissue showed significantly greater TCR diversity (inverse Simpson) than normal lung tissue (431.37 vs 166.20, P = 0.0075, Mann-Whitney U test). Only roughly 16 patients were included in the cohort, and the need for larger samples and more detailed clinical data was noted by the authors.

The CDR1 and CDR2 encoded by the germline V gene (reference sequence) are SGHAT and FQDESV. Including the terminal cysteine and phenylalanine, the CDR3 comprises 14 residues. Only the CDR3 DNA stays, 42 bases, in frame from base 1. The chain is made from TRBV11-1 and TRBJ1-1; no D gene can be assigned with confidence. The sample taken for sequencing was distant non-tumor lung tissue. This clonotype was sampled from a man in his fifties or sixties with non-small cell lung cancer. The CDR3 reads CVSNLSAGETEAFF. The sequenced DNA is TGTGTCAGCAACTTATCAGCGGGCGAGACTGAAGCTTTCTTT.